This T cell receptor (beta chain) was obtained from a study of identical twins (dated by TCRdb to about 2016). Background for the entire study: The study deep-sequenced TCR alpha and beta repertoires from monozygotic twins, unrelated adults of various ages and cord blood to test whether fetal clonotypes persist. To rule out contamination, the twin experiments were replicated at different times with different library preparation protocols. Here is what the overall study found, with its caveats: Because the same donors could not be followed over many years, the conclusions depended on cross-sectional statistical analysis. In monozygotic twins, recombination models systematically underestimated out-of-frame TCR alpha sharing, but the models matched the sharing seen between unrelated individuals. In beta out-of-frame sequences, excess twin sharing was weaker, because having fewer shared sequences lowered the signal-to-noise ratio. Out-of-frame TCR alpha sequences shared between twins showed an excess of low generation-probability sequences compared with coincidental sharing between unrelated individuals. Invariant T cells such as MAIT and iNKT could partly confound zero-insertion analyses, although diverse VJ usage argued against such confounding for most clonotypes. Abundant cord blood beta clonotypes carried fewer insertions; young adult naive repertoires showed a weaker similar trend, while memory repertoires showed none.

The receptor library was made with 5' RACE. The sample was run on an Illumina HiSeq 2000. A universal primer binding site was introduced by template switching, and a unique molecular identifier was present in the final cDNA, enabling accurate counting of TCR cDNA molecules. First-strand cDNA for TCR alpha and beta chains was synthesized from specific primers in the conserved constant-segment region. To control for contamination, each cDNA library was double barcoded with a SMART-Mk sample barcode plus Illumina barcodes. Two successive PCR steps introduced TruSeq adapter sequences along with Illumina sample barcodes. TCR alpha and beta cDNA libraries were sequenced on the Illumina HiSeq platform with custom primers. The authors processed their data as follows. MiGEC processed the raw reads to extract unique molecular identifiers, while MiXCR was used to determine the CDR3 positions. Recombination models were inferred per individual with the repgenHMM and IGoR tools using an EM algorithm. Shared clonotype analysis was performed with the tcR package in R, normalizing sharing by the product of cloneset sizes. To study raw recombination without the effects of thymic and clonal selection, out-of-frame nonproductive sequences were analyzed. TCRdb itself trimmed the public reads at Q25 with fastp, ran MiXCR and retained productive beta chains. Every entry covers one CDR3 protein and lists the most common genes and DNA from its rows. TCRdb's processing, not the authors' own work, is the source of the V and J calls. This sample is represented by about 890,000 distinct CDR3 sequences; roughly an eighth of them were singletons. Of the sample, around 1.5% is held by the ten largest clones.

Concerning this clonotype: Which antigen it targets is not known. No much larger clone is present one base from it, and per-base qualities are unavailable.

Including cysteine and phenylalanine, the CDR3 has 18 amino acids. Kept here is only the CDR3 DNA, which spans 54 bases and is read in frame from base 1. V sheds 3 bases and J sheds 4 bases, leaving 24 bases between their ends. From a lookup of the germline V gene, CDR1 and CDR2 are MDHEN and SYDVKM. Only healthy Caucasian donors were included. The twin cohort consisted of three pairs of female monozygotic twins, all aged about 18 to 29 years. The RNA used for TCR libraries was isolated from peripheral blood mononuclear cells. The same sample was also studied in work on yellow fever vaccine responses in identical twins. In that second paper, the authors write: The T cell response to vaccination in identical twins was reported by the authors to appear partly convergent and partly personalized. The study precisely tracked vaccine-responding T cell clones in identical twins.

This clonotype was sampled from a woman between 18 and 30 years old in good health. Material: PBMCs. The chain is assembled from TRBV28 and TRBJ1-1; TRBD1 might be the D gene, on 5 matching bases. The nucleotide sequence is TGTGCCAGCAGTTTGGGCGGTCCCGGGGGGTTGGCTGGCACTGAAGCTTTCTTT. Translated, this gives CASSLGGPGGLAGTEAFF.